The present entry profiles one T cell receptor (beta chain) with its context. V trimming: 5 bases; J trimming: 0 bases; junction bases outside the gene matches: 9. CDR1 is KGHSH, CDR2 LQKENI, per germline. This CDR3 spans 16 amino acids. The data were obtained in a study of control samples from healthy donors and cancer patients. Profiling relied on immunoSEQ multiplex PCR, and the TCRdb table lists in-frame clones only, not all of them. The data contain approximately 170,000 clones, around 90% of them singletons. The sequencing sample was made of blood. The clonotype originates from a woman aged 45-60 years in good health. The chain combines TRBV18 with TRBJ1-1; TRBD1 agrees at 7 bases. CDR3 loop: CASSAGTADMNTEAFF. CDR3 nucleotides: TGTGCCAGCTCAGCGGGGACAGCCGATATGAACACTGAAGCTTTCTTT. Together with reference TRBV18 and TRBJ1-1, the CDR3 gives the full variable domain: NAGVMQNPRHLVRRRGQEARLRCSPMKGHSHVYWYRQLPEEGLKFMVYLQKENIIDESGMPKERFSAEFPKEGPSILRIQQVVRGDSAAYFCASSAGTADMNTEAFFGQGTRLTVV.